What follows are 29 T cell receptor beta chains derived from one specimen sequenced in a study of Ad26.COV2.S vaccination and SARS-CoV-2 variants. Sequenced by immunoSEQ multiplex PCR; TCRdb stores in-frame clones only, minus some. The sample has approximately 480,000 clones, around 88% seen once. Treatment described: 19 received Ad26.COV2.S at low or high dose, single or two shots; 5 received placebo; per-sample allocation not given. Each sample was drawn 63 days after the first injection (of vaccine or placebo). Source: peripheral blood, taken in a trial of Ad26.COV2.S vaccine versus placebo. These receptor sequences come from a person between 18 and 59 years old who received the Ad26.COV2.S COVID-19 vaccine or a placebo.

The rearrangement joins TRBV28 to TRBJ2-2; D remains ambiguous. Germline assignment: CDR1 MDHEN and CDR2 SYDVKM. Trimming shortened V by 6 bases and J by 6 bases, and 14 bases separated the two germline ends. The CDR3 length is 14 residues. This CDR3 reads CASRQETIAGELFF. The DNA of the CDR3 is TGTGCCAGCAGGCAGGAGACGATCGCCGGGGAGCTGTTTTTT.

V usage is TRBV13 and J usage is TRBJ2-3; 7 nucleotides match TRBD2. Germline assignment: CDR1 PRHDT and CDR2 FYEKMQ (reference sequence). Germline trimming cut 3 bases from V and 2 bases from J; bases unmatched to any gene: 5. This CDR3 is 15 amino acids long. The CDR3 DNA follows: TGTGCCAGCAGCTTTGGGGGGGAAACCACAGATACGCAGTATTTT. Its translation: CASSFGGETTDTQYF.

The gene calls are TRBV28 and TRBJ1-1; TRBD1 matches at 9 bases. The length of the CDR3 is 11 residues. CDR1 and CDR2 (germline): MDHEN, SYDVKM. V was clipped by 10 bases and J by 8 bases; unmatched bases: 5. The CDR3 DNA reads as TGTGCCATAGGGACAGGGTCGGAAGCTTTCTTT. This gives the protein CAIGTGSEAFF.

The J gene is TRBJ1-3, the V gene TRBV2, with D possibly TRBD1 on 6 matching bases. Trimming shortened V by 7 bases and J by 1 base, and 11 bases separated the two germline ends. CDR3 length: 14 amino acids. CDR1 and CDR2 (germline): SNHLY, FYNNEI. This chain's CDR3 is CASTEDSSGNTIYF. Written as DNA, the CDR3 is TGTGCCAGCACCGAGGACAGTTCTGGAAACACCATATATTTT. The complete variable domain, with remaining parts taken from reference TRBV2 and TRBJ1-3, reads EPEVTQTPSHQVTQMGQEVILRCVPISNHLYFYWYRQILGQKVEFLVSFYNNEISEKSEIFDDQFSVERPDGSNFTLKIRSTKLEDSAMYFCASTEDSSGNTIYFGEGSWLTVV.

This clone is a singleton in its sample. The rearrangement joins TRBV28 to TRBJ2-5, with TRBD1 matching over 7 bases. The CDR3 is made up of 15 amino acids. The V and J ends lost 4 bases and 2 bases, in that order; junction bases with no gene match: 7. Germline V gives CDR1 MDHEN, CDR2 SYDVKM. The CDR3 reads CASSYRQGKQETQYF. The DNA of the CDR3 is TGTGCCAGCAGTTACCGACAGGGAAAACAAGAGACCCAGTACTTC.

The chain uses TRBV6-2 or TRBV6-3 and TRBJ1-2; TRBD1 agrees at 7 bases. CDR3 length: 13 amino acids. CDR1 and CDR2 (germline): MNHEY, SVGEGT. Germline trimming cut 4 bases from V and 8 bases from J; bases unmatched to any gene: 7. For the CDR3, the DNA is TGTGCCAGCAGTTCCGGAGGGGGCGCAGGCTACACCTTC. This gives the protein CASSSGGGAGYTF.

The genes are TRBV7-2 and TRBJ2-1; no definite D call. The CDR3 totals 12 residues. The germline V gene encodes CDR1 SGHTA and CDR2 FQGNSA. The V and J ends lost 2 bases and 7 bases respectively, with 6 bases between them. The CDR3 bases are TGTGCCAGCAGCTTAATGGCGAATGAGCAGTTCTTC. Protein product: CASSLMANEQFF.

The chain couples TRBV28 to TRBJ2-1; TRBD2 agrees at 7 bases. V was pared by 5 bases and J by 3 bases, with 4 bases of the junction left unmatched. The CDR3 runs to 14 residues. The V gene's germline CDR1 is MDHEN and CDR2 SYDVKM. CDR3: CASSTGLVYNEQFF. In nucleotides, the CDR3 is TGTGCCAGCAGTACAGGACTAGTCTACAATGAGCAGTTCTTC.

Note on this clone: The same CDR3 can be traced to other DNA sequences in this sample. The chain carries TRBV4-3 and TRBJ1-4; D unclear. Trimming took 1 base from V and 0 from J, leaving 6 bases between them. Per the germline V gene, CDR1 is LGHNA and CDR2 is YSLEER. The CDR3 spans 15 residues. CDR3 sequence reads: CASSQGQATNEKLFF. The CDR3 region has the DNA TGCGCCAGCAGCCAAGGACAAGCAACTAATGAAAAACTGTTTTTT.

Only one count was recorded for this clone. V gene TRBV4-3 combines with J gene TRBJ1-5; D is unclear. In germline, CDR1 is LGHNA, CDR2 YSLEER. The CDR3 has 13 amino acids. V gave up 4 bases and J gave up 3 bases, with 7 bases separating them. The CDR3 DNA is TGCGCCAGCAGCCTGCACATCAATCAGCCCCAGCATTTT. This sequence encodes CASSLHINQPQHF.

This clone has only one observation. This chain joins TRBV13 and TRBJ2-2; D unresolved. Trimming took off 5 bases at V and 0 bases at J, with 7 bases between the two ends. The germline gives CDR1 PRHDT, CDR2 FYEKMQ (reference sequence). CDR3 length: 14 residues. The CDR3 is CASSTLPNTGELFF. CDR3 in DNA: TGTGCCAGCAGCACACTCCCGAACACCGGGGAGCTGTTTTTT.

The CDR3 DNA follows: TGTGCCACCATGGACAGGGACTACACAGATACGCAGTATTTT. Protein: CATMDRDYTDTQYF. The chain has TRBV24-1 and TRBJ2-3; D possibly corresponds to TRBD1 (8 bases). The CDR3 has 14 amino acids. Germline V gene sequence: CDR1 KGHDR, CDR2 SFDVKD. Trimming took off 8 bases at V and 2 bases at J, with 13 bases between the two ends.

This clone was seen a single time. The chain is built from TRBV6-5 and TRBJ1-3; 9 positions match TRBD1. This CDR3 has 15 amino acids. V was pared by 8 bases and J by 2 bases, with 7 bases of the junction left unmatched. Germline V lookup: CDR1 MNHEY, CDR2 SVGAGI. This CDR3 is CASGKGQGTGNTIYF. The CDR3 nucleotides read TGTGCCAGCGGGAAGGGACAGGGTACTGGAAACACCATATATTTT.

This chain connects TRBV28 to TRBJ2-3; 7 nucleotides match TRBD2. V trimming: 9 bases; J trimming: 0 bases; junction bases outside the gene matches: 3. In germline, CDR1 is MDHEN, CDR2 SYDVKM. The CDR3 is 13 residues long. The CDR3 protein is CASSGWSTDTQYF. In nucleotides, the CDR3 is TGTGCCAGTAGCGGGTGGAGCACAGATACGCAGTATTTT.

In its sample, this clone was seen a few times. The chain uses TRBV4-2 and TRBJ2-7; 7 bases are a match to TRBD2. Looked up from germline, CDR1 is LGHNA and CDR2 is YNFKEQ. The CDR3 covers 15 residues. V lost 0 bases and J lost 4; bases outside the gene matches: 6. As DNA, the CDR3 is TGTGCCAGCAGCCAAGAGAAGGTCGGGAGGTACGAGCAGTACTTC. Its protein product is CASSQEKVGRYEQYF.

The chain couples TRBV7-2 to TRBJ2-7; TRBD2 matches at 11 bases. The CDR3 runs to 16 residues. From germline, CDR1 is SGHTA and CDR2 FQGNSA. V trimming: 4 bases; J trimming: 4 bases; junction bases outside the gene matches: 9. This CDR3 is CASSSFLTSGKYEQYF. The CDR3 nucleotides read TGTGCCAGCAGCTCGTTTTTGACTAGCGGGAAATACGAGCAGTACTTC.

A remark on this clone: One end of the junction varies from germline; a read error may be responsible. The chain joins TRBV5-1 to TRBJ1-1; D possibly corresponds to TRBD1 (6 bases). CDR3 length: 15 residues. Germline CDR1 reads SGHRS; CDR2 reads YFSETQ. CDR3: CASSLEGVMNTEAFF. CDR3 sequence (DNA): TGCGCCAGCAGTTTGGAGGGGGTTATGAACACTGAAGCTTTCTTT.

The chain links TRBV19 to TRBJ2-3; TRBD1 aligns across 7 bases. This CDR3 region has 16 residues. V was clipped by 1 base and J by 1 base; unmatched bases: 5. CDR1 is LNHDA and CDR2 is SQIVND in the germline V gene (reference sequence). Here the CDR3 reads CASSIGGTAGTDTQYF. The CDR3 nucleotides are TGTGCCAGTAGTATAGGTGGGACAGCAGGCACAGATACGCAGTATTTT.

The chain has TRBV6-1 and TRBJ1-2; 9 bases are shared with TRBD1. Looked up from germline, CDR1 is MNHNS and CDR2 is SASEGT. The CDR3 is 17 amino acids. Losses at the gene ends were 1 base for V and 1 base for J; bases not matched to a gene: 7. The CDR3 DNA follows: TGTGCCAGCAGTGAAGGTTCATACAGGGGGCTTAACTATGGCTACACCTTC. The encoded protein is CASSEGSYRGLNYGYTF.

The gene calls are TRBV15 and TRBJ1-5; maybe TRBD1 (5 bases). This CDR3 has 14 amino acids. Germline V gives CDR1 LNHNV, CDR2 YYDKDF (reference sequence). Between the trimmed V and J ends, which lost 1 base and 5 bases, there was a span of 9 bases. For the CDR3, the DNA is TGTGCCACCAGCAGAGCTGGGGGGGATCAGCCCCAGCATTTT. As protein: CATSRAGGDQPQHF.

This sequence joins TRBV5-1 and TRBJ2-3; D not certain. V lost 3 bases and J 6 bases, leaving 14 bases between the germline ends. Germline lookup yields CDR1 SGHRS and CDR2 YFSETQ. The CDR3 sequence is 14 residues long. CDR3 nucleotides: TGCGCCAGCAGCTCCGGACCCCCAACGGATACGCAGTATTTT. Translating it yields CASSSGPPTDTQYF. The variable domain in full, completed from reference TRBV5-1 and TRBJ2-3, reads KAGVTQTPRYLIKTRGQQVTLSCSPISGHRSVSWYQQTPGQGLQFLFEYFSETQRNKGNFPGRFSGRQFSNSRSEMNVSTLELGDSALYLCASSSGPPTDTQYFGPGTRLTVL.

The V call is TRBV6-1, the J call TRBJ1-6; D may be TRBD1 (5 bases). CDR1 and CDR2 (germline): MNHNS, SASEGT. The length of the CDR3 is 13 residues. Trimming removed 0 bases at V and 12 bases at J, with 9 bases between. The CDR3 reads CASSEAGHRPLHF. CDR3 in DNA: TGTGCCAGCAGTGAAGCAGGACATCGACCCCTCCACTTT.

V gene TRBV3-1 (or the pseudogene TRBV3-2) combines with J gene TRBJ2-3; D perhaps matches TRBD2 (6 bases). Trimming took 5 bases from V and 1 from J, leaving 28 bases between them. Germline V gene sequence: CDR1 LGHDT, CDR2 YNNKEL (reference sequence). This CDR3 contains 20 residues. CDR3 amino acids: CASSSSSRAGGAGGTDTQYF. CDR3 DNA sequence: TGTGCCAGCAGCTCTAGCTCAAGGGCCGGGGGAGCGGGTGGCACAGATACGCAGTATTTT.

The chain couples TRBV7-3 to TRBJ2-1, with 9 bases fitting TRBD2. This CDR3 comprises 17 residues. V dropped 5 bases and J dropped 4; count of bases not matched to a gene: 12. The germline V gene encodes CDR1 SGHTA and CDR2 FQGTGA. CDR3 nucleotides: TGTGCCAGCAGCCTTGGAAGCGGGAGGAGGAGATACAATGAGCAGTTCTTC. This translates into CASSLGSGRRRYNEQFF.

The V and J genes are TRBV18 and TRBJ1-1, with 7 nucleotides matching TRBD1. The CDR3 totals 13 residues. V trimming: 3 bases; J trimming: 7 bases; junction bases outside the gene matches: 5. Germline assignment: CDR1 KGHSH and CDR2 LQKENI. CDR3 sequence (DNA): TGTGCCAGCTCACCGAGGGGGCAAGGTGAAGCTTTCTTT. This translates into CASSPRGQGEAFF. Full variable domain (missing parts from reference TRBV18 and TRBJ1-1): NAGVMQNPRHLVRRRGQEARLRCSPMKGHSHVYWYRQLPEEGLKFMVYLQKENIIDESGMPKERFSAEFPKEGPSILRIQQVVRGDSAAYFCASSPRGQGEAFFGQGTRLTVV.

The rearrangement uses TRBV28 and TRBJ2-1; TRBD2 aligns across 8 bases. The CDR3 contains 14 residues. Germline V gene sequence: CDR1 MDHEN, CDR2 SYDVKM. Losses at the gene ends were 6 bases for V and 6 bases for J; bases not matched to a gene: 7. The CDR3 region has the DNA TGTGCCAGCAGCCATCGGGGGGGCCGCAATGAGCAGTTCTTC. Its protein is CASSHRGGRNEQFF.

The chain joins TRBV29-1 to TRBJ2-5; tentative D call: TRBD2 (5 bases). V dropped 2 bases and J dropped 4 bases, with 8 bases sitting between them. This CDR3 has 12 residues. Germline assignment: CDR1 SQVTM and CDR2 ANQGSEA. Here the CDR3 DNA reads TGCAGCGTTGAACGAGGGTCAGAGACCCAGTACTTC. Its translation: CSVERGSETQYF.

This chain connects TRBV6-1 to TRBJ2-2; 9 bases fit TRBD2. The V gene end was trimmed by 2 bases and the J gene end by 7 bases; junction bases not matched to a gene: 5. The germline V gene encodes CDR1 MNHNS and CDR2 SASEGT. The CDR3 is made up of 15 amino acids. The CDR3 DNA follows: TGTGCCAGCAGTGAAAGGGGACTAGCCATCGGGGAGCTGTTTTTT. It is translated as CASSERGLAIGELFF.

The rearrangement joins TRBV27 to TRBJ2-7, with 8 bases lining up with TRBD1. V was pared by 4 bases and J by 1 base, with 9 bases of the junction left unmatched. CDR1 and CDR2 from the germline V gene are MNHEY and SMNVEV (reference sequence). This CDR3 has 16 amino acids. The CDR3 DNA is TGTGCCAGCAGTTATCACGGACAGGGAGTTTCCTACGAGCAGTACTTC. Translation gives CASSYHGQGVSYEQYF.